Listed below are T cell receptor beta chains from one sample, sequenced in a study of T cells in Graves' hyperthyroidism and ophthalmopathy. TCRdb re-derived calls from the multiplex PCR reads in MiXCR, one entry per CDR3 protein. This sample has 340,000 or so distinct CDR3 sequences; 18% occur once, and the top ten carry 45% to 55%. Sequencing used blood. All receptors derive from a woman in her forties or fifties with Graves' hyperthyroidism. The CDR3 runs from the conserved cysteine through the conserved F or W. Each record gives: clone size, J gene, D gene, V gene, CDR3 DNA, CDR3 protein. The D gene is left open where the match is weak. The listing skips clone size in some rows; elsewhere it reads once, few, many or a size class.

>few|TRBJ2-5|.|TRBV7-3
TGTGCCAGCAGCTTACGCAGGGATGAGACCCAGTACTTC
CASSLRRDETQYF
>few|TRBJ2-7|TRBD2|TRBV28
TGTGCCAGCACCACTCCGGGACTAGCCTACGAGCAGTACTTC
CASTTPGLAYEQYF
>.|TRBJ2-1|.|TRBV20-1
TGCAGTGCTAGACCTCGGGAGCACTACAATGAGCAGTTCTTC
CSARPREHYNEQFF
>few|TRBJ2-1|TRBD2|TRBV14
TGTGCCAGCAGCCAAGTCGCCGGGACTAGCTCTTACAATGAGCAGTTCTTC
CASSQVAGTSSYNEQFF
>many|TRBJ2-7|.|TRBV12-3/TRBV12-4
TGTGCCAGCAGACAGGACTACGAGCAGTACTTC
CASRQDYEQYF
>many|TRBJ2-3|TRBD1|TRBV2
TGTGCCAGCAGAGGGACAGGGTTGGGCACAGATACGCAGTATTTT
CASRGTGLGTDTQYF
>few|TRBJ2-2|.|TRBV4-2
TGTGCCAGCAGCCAAATTTTGAGTGATTCCGGGGAGCTGTTTTTT
CASSQILSDSGELFF
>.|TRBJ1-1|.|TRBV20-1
TGCAGTGCTACCGGAGATCTTGACACTGAAGCTTTCTTT
CSATGDLDTEAFF
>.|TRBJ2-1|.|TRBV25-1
TGTGCCACCCAATTGAGGGACTCCTACAATGAGCAGTTCTTC
CATQLRDSYNEQFF
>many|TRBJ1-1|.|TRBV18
TGTGCCAGCGCCAGGGGCATGAACACTGAAGCTTTCTTT
CASARGMNTEAFF
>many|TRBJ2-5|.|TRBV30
TGTGCCTGGACCCCCCTGGGGCAGCAAGAGACCCAGTACTTC
CAWTPLGQQETQYF
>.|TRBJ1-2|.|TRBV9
TGTGCCAGCAGCGTAGGGGGATTGGGCTCGGCTGGCTACACCTTC
CASSVGGLGSAGYTF
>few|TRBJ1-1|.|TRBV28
TGTGCCAGCGGGTCAGGGGAAGCTTTCTTT
CASGSGEAFF
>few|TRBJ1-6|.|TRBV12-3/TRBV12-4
TGTGCCAGCACCCCCGGACCTGATTCACCCCTCCACTTT
CASTPGPDSPLHF
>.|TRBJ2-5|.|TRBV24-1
TGTGCCACCAGTGATTTGCGGAGACGGGACATCCAAGAGACCCAGTACTTC
CATSDLRRRDIQETQYF
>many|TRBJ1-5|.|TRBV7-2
TGTGCCAGCAGCTTAGGCCAGGATCAGCCCCAGCATTTT
CASSLGQDQPQHF
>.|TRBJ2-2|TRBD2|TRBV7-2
TGTGCCAGCAGCTTTTCCCGAACTAGCGGGAGTATGGGGGAGCTGTTTTTT
CASSFSRTSGSMGELFF
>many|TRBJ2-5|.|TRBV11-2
TGTGCCAGCAACAACGGGGGTGAGCGGACCCAGTACTTC
CASNNGGERTQYF
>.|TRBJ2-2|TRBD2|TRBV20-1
TGCAGTGCCCTCTACGATACTAGCGGGGGTAACACCGGGGAGCTGTTTTTT
CSALYDTSGGNTGELFF
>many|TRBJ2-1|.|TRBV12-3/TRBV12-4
TGTGCCAGCAGCCCCGGGCTCTCCCTCATCAATGAGCAGTTCTTC
CASSPGLSLINEQFF
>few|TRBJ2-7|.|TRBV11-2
TGTGCCAGCAGCTTTACAGGCGGCGCCTACGAGCAGTACTTC
CASSFTGGAYEQYF
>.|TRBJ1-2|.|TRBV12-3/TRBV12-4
TGTGCCAGCAGTTCTTCAGGGGTGAGCGGCTACACCTTC
CASSSSGVSGYTF
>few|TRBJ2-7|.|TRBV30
TGTGCCTGGAGCGTCAATTGGGTAGGCGAGCAGTACTTC
CAWSVNWVGEQYF
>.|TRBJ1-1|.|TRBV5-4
TGTGCCAGCAGCGGTGGGGCCCCTGACCTGAACACTGAAGCTTTCTTT
CASSGGAPDLNTEAFF
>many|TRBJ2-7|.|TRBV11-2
TGTGCCAGCAGCTTAGTGTCGGGAGAAGACGAGCAGTACTTC
CASSLVSGEDEQYF
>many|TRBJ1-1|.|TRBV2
TGTGCCAGCAGTGAATGGGGATGGGATGAAGCTTTCTTT
CASSEWGWDEAFF
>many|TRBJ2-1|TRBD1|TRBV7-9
TGTGCCAGCAGCTTACGGGACAGAGATTACAATGAGCAGTTCTTC
CASSLRDRDYNEQFF
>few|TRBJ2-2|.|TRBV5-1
TGCGCCAGCAGCTTCCAGGTGAACACCGGGGAGCTGTTTTTT
CASSFQVNTGELFF
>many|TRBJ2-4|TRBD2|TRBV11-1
TGTGCCAGCAGCTTAGGAAGCGGGAGATGGAACATTCAGTACTTC
CASSLGSGRWNIQYF
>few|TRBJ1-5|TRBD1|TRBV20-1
TGCAGTGCTAGAGATAGGACAGGGGGCATCAATCAGCCCCAGCATTTT
CSARDRTGGINQPQHF
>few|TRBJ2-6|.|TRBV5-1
TGCGCCAGCAGAGCCCCTGGGGCCAACGTCCTGACTTTC
CASRAPGANVLTF
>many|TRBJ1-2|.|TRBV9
TGTGCCAGCAGCGTAGGAGATGATGGCTACACCTTC
CASSVGDDGYTF
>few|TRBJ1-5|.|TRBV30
TGTGCCTGGAGTGTTCGAAGTAATCAGCCCCAGCATTTT
CAWSVRSNQPQHF
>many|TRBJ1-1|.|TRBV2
TGTGCCAGCATACGGGACACTGAAGCTTTCTTT
CASIRDTEAFF
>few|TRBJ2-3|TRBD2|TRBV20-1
TGCGGGGGATTAGCGGGAATGGATACGCAGTATTTT
CGGLAGMDTQYF
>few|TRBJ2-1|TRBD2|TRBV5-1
TGCGCCAGCAGCTTGGGTTCTAGCGGGCTAGGGAATGAGCAGTTCTTC
CASSLGSSGLGNEQFF
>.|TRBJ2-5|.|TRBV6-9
TGTGCCAGCAGTTGGGGTAGCGGAACCTTGTACCAAGAGACCCAGTACTTC
CASSWGSGTLYQETQYF
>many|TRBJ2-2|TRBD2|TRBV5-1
TGCGCCAGCAGCTTGGTCCCGTTGGCGGGGGTGAACACCGGGGAGCTGTTTTTT
CASSLVPLAGVNTGELFF
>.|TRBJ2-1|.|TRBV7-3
TGTGCCAGCAGCGCGTTTAAAACAGGGCTGGACTACAATGAGCAGTTCTTC
CASSAFKTGLDYNEQFF
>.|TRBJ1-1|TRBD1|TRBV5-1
TGCGCCAGCAGCCGATCCACAGGGGTTGGCACTGAAGCTTTCTTT
CASSRSTGVGTEAFF
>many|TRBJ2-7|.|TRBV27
TGTGCCAGCAGTTTGGGGGAATCCTACGAGCAGTACTTC
CASSLGESYEQYF
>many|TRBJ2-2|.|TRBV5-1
TGCGCCAGCAGCTTGGGAGGTTCCGGGGAGCTGTTTTTT
CASSLGGSGELFF
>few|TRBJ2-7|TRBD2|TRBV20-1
TGCAGTGCAAGGACTAGCGGCTACGAGCAGTACTTC
CSARTSGYEQYF
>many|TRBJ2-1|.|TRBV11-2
TGTGCCAGCAGCTTAGATAGTTCCGAGCAGTTCTTC
CASSLDSSEQFF